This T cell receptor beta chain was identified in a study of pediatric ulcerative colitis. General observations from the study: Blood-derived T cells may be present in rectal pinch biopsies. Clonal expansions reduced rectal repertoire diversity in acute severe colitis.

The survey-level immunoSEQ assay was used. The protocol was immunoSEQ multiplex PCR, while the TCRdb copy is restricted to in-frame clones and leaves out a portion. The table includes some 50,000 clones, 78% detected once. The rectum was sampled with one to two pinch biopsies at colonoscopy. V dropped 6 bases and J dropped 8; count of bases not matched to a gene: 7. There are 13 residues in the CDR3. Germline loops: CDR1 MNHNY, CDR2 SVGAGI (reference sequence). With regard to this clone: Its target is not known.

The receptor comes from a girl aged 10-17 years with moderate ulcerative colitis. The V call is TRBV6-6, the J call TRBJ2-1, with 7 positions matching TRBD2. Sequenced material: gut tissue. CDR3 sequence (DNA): TGTGCCAGCAGAACGGGACTAATGCATGAGCAGTTCTTC. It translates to CASRTGLMHEQFF.